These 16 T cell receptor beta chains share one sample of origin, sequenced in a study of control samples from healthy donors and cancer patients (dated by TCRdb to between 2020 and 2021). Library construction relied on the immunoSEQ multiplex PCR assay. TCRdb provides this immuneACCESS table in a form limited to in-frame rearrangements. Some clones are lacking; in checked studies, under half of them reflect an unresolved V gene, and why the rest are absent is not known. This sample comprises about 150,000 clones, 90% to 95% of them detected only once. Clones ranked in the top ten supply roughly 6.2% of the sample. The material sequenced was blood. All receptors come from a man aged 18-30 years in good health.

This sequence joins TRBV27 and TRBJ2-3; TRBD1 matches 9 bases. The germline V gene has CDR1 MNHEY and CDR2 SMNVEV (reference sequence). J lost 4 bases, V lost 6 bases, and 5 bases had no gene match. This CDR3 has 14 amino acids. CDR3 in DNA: TGTGCCAGCAGCAGACGACAGGGGGCAGATACGCAGTATTTT. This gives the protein CASSRRQGADTQYF.

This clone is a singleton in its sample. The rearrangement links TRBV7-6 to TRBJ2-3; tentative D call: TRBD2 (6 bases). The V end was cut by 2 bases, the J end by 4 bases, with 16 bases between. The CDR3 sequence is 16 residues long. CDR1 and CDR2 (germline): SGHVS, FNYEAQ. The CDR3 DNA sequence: TGTGCCAGCAGCTTATATACCCGGGAGACCCCAGATACGCAGTATTTT. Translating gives CASSLYTRETPDTQYF.

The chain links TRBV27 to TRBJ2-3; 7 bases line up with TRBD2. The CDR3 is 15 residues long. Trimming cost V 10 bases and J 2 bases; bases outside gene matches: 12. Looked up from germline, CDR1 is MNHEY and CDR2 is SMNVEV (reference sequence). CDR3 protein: CATSEIAGSTDTQYF. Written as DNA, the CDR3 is TGTGCCACCAGCGAAATAGCGGGCTCCACAGATACGCAGTATTTT.

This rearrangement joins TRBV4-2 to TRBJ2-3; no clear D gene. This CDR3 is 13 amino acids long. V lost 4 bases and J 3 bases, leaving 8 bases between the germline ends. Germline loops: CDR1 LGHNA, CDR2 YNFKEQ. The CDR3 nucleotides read TGTGCCAGCAGCCTAGGGAAAACAGATACGCAGTATTTT. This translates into CASSLGKTDTQYF.

The DNA for the CDR3 is TGCGCCAGCAGCTTGGTAGGCAGTCAACCTTACAATGAGCAGTTCTTC. Encoded protein: CASSLVGSQPYNEQFF. The V gene is TRBV5-1, the J gene TRBJ2-1; D is unresolved. Germline CDR1 reads SGHRS; CDR2 reads YFSETQ. Trimming took off 0 bases at V and 4 bases at J, with 14 bases between the two ends. The CDR3 totals 16 residues.

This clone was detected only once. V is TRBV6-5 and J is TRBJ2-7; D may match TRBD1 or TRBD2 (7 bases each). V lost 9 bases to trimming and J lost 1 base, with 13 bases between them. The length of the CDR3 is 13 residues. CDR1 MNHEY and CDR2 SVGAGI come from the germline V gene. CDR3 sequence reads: CASGGDSSYEQYF. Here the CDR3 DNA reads TGTGCCAGTGGGGGGGACAGTTCCTACGAGCAGTACTTC.

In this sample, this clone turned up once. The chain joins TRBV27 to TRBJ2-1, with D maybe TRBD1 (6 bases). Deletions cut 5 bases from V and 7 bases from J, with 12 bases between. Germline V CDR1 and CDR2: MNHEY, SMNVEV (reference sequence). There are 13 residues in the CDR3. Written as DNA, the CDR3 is TGTGCCAGCAGTCTCTCACAGGGAAATGAGCAGTTCTTC. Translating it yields CASSLSQGNEQFF.

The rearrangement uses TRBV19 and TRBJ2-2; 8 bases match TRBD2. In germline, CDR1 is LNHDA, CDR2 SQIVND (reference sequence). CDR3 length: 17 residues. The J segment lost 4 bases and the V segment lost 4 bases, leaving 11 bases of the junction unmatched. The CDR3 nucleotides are TGTGCCAGTAGTAGGGGGACGAGCGGGAGTAGCACCGGGGAGCTGTTTTTT. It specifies CASSRGTSGSSTGELFF.

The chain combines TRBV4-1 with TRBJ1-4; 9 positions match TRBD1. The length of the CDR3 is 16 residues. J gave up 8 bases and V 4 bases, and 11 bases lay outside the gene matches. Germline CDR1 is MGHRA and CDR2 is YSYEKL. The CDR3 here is CASSRGMDRGQEKLFF. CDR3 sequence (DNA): TGCGCCAGCAGCCGGGGAATGGACAGGGGCCAGGAAAAACTGTTTTTT.

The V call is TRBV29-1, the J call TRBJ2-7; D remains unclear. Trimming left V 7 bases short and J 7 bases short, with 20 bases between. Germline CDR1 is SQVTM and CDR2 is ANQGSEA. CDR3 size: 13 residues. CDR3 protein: CSARLDRIGEQYF. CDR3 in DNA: TGCAGCGCAAGACTGGATCGAATCGGGGAGCAGTACTTC.

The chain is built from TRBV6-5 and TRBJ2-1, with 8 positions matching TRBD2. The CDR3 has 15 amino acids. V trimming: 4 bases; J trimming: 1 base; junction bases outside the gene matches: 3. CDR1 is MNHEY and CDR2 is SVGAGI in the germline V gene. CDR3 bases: TGTGCCAGCAGTTCCGGACTAGCATCCTACAATGAGCAGTTCTTC. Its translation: CASSSGLASYNEQFF.

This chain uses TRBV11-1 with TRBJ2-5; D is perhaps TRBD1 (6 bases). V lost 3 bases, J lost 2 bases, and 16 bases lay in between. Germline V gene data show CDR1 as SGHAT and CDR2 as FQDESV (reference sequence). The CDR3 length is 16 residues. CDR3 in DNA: TGTGCCAGCAGCTTCCCATCCACAGGGCGACAAGAGACCCAGTACTTC. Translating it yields CASSFPSTGRQETQYF.

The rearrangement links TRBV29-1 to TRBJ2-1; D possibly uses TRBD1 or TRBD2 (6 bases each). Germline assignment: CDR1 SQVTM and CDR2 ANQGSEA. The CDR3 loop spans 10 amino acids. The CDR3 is CVGGLNEQFF. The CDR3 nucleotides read TGCGTTGGGGGGCTAAATGAGCAGTTCTTC.

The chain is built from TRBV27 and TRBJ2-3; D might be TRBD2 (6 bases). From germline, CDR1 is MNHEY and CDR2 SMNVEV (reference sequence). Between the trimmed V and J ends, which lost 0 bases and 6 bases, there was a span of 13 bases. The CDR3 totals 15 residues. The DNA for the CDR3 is TGTGCCAGCAGTTTATCAAGCGGGCCCGTCGATACGCAGTATTTT. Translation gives CASSLSSGPVDTQYF.

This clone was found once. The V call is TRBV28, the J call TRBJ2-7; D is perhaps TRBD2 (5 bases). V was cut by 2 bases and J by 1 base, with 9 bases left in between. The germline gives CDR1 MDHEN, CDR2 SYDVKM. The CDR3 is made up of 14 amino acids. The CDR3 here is CASSLRGASYEQYF. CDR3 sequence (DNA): TGTGCCAGCAGTTTACGGGGTGCTTCCTACGAGCAGTACTTC. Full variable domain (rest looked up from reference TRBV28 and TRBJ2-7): DVKVTQSSRYLVKRTGEKVFLECVQDMDHENMFWYRQDPGLGLRLIYFSYDVKMKEKGDIPEGYSVSREKKERFSLILESASTNQTSMYLCASSLRGASYEQYFGPGTRLTVT.

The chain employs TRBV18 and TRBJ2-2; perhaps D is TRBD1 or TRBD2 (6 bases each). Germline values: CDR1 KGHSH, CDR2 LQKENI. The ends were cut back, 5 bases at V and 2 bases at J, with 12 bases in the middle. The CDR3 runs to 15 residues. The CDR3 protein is CASSSQGTNTGELFF. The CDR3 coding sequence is TGTGCCAGCTCAAGCCAGGGGACTAACACCGGGGAGCTGTTTTTT.